A selection of T cell receptor beta chains follows, all from one sample in a study of shared clonotypes between healthy human individuals. The assay was immunoSEQ multiplex PCR, and TCRdb's table has in-frame clones only and misses some. The sample includes around 500,000 clones, roughly 80% of them seen just once. The sequenced sample consisted of PBMCs. The receptors originated from a woman in her 40s in good health. Some clones in this sample may be carry-over from other donors' samples. Both conserved end residues are trimmed from each CDR3.

V gene	J gene	CDR3 protein
TRBV6-1	TRBJ1-4	ASSERVDIANEKLF
TRBV7-9	TRBJ2-5	ASSLGVSGETQY
TRBV5-4	TRBJ2-2	ASSLAYDFNTGELF
TRBV4-1	TRBJ2-7	ASSRTGSENEYEQY
TRBV5-4	TRBJ2-5	ASSSETGEGTQY
TRBV5-1	TRBJ2-2	ASSPRSGGASTGELF
TRBV20-1	TRBJ2-3	SATVGDTQY
TRBV2	TRBJ1-4	ASSADRGEEKLF
TRBV5-1	TRBJ2-7	ASSLISGSGAYEQY
TRBV30	TRBJ1-2	AWSVVGGYGYT
TRBV19	TRBJ2-5	ASSGGTSGRGETQY
TRBV18	TRBJ2-1	ASSPSVGGSANNEQF
TRBV5-6	TRBJ1-4	ASSQRGIFPERSEKLF
TRBV7-9	TRBJ1-2	ASSLVGTDTTGYT
TRBV28	TRBJ2-3	ASSGQHSQY
TRBV4-1	TRBJ2-3	ASSPRDRGADTQY
TRBV7-9	TRBJ2-2	ASSWRTDNTGELF
TRBV7-9	TRBJ1-4	ASSPRGLGEKLF
TRBV28	TRBJ1-1	ASSGPNTEAF